This TCR beta chain originates from a study of T cells in Graves' hyperthyroidism and ophthalmopathy. RNA transcripts yielded amplified TCR beta CDR3 regions. A set of HTBI primers served as the primers for a first-round RT-PCR of the TCR CDR3. TCRdb analysed the multiplex PCR reads with MiXCR anew, one entry per CDR3 protein. The sample has hundreds of thousands of distinct CDR3 sequences, less than 15% seen once; the top ten hold 9.2%. This clonotype was found many times. Germline assignment: CDR1 DFQATT and CDR2 SNEGSKA (reference sequence). V was trimmed by 0 bases and J by 2 bases, leaving 6 bases between them. The CDR3 is made up of 13 amino acids.

The source material was blood. This TCR derives from a woman younger than 30 with Graves' hyperthyroidism. This chain uses TRBV20-1 with TRBJ2-3; no clear D gene. The CDR3 protein is CSARDTLTDTQYF. The CDR3 bases are TGCAGTGCTAGAGATACTCTCACAGATACGCAGTATTTT.